This TCR beta chain was sequenced during a study of blood T cell repertoires in COVID-19. Turning to the study itself: Acute-phase and convalescent COVID-19 samples originated in the United States, Italy and Spain. T cells, B-cell-depleted T cells, or PBMCs supplied cDNA or gDNA.

In the study's own analysis: The assay estimated nucleated cells by amplifying reference gene primers. Clones were sequenced by immunoSEQ multiplex PCR, and TCRdb holds only the in-frame ones, with some missing. The V and J calls and clone size were taken over from that table, and D and trimming were inferred from the DNA. The repertoire holds 95,000 to 100,000 clones, with around 84% as singletons. Germline V lookup: CDR1 GTSNPN, CDR2 SVGIG (reference sequence). This CDR3 is built from 14 residues. The V end lost 2 bases, the J end lost 4 bases, and 14 bases lay between the germline ends. The clonotype originates from a woman aged 60-75 years with acute or convalescent COVID-19. The sequenced sample consisted of peripheral blood. V and J are TRBV30 and TRBJ1-1, with D possibly matching TRBD1 (5 bases). This CDR3 reads CAWSNSEGRTEAFF. In nucleotides, the CDR3 is TGTGCCTGGAGTAATTCGGAGGGGCGCACTGAAGCTTTCTTT.